The clone carrying this TCR beta chain was detected only a few times. This sample is drawn from a study of OX40 agonist ivuxolimab in advanced cancers. The repertoire was sequenced with immunoSEQ multiplex PCR; TCRdb's copy has only in-frame clones and lacks some. This sample yields about 28,000 clones, of which 86% are seen a single time; about 25% belongs to the top ten. Germline V lookup: CDR1 LNHNV, CDR2 YYDKDF (reference sequence). V lost 5 bases to trimming and J lost 5 bases, with 9 bases between them. This CDR3 comprises 12 residues. The rearrangement joins TRBV15 to TRBJ2-5; a weak D match, TRBD1 (5 bases). This material consisted of CD4+ or CD8+ T cells sorted from blood, taken in a trial of the OX40 agonist ivuxolimab. This TCR was recovered from an adult with an advanced solid tumor such as melanoma, head and neck, liver or kidney cancer. The CDR3 DNA reads as TGTGCCACCAGCGCAAGGGGTGAGACCCAGTACTTC. This translates into CATSARGETQYF.